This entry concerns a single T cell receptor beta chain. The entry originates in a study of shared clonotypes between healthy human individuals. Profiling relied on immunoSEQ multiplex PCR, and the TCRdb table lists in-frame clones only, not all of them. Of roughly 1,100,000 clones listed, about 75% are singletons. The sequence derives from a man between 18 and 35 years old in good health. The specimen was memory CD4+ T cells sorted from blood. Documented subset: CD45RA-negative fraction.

CDR3 bases: TGTGCCAGCAGCTTCCATGCTGAAGCTTTCTTT. Translating gives CASSFHAEAFF. V usage is TRBV11-2 and J usage is TRBJ1-1; D gene uncertain. Trimming cost V 3 bases and J 6 bases, with 5 bases left between them. Germline CDR1 reads SGHAT; CDR2 reads FQNNGV. The length of the CDR3 is 11 residues.